What follows are 8 T cell receptor beta chains derived from one specimen sequenced in a study of blood T cell repertoires in COVID-19 (dated by TCRdb to the early 2020s). The library was prepared using the immunoSEQ multiplex PCR assay. The clones in this table, taken by TCRdb from immuneACCESS, are in-frame only. Not every clone is retained; where verified, under half of the shortfall comes from an unresolved V gene, and the cause of the rest is unknown. The sample table lists about 190,000 clones, 85% of them with a count of one. Around 5.2% of the sample goes to the ten largest clones. Sequencing was carried out using peripheral blood. The receptors were sampled from a woman older than 75 with acute or convalescent COVID-19.

This clone was counted at least ten times. The V and J genes are TRBV4-1 and TRBJ1-2; D gene ambiguous. V shed 0 bases and J shed 5 bases, with 7 bases lying between them. The CDR3 runs 13 residues. Germline V gives CDR1 MGHRA, CDR2 YSYEKL. The CDR3 region has the DNA TGCGCCAGCAGCCAAGATAACGGTTATGGCTACACCTTC. Its protein product is CASSQDNGYGYTF.

The chain carries TRBV18 and TRBJ2-5; 7 nucleotides agree with TRBD1. V shed 4 bases and J 0 bases; nucleotides not matched to a gene: 2. Germline V gene lookup returns CDR1 KGHSH and CDR2 LQKENI. This CDR3 has 14 residues. The CDR3: CASSRDSYQETQYF. The CDR3, as DNA: TGTGCCAGCTCACGGGACAGCTACCAAGAGACCCAGTACTTC.

The chain has TRBV24-1 and TRBJ1-2, with D perhaps TRBD1 (5 bases). The V end was cut by 4 bases, the J end by 4 bases, with 18 bases between. The germline CDR1 and CDR2 sequences are KGHDR and SFDVKD. This CDR3 is 16 amino acids long. CDR3 sequence: CATSEQDRLGTYGYTF. The DNA for the CDR3 is TGTGCCACCAGTGAACAGGACCGCCTGGGCACCTATGGCTACACCTTC.

This rearrangement joins TRBV6-5 to TRBJ1-6; TRBD1 is a possible D gene (5 bases). CDR1 MNHEY and CDR2 SVGAGI come from the germline V gene. The CDR3 has 16 residues. The V and J ends lost 0 bases and 4 bases respectively, with 10 bases between them. Here the CDR3 reads CASSYSGGSYNSPLHF. In nucleotides, the CDR3 is TGTGCCAGCAGTTACTCTGGGGGGTCGTATAATTCACCCCTCCACTTT.

V and J are TRBV28 and TRBJ2-7; 10 bases map to TRBD1. Trimming took 6 bases from V and 8 from J; bases not matched to a gene: 13. Germline-derived CDR1 and CDR2 are MDHEN and SYDVKM. The CDR3 covers 15 residues. The CDR3 is CASSLDRDRGFKQYF. Here the CDR3 DNA reads TGTGCCAGCAGCCTCGACCGGGACAGGGGCTTCAAGCAGTACTTC.

This rearrangement joins TRBV11-2 to TRBJ2-1; TRBD1 matches at 8 bases. Losses at the gene ends were 5 bases for V and 2 bases for J; bases not matched to a gene: 11. Germline V gene lookup returns CDR1 SGHAT and CDR2 FQNNGV. The CDR3 totals 17 residues. CDR3 coding DNA: TGTGCCAGCAGCGCAAACCGACAGGGGAGGCCCTACAATGAGCAGTTCTTC. Translated, it gives CASSANRQGRPYNEQFF.

This chain links TRBV29-1 with TRBJ2-1, with TRBD2 matching over 13 bases. This CDR3 is 16 amino acids long. The V gene's germline CDR1 is SQVTM and CDR2 ANQGSEA. Trimming took 7 bases from V and 4 from J; bases not matched to a gene: 10. CDR3 sequence: CSGTSGRADLYNEQFF. The CDR3, as DNA: TGCAGCGGAACTAGCGGGAGGGCGGATCTGTACAATGAGCAGTTCTTC.

The rearrangement joins TRBV11-3 to TRBJ1-1, with unresolved D. From germline, CDR1 is SGHNT and CDR2 YENEEA. This CDR3 is built from 13 residues. Trimming removed 5 bases from V and 1 base from J, with 8 bases in between. CDR3 sequence: CASSPGPNTEAFF. Here the CDR3 DNA reads TGTGCCAGCAGCCCAGGCCCGAACACTGAAGCTTTCTTT.